This TCR beta chain stems from a study of T cells after yellow fever vaccination. Across the whole study: SMART-Seq v4 Ultra Low Input prepared libraries from low-cell fractions. Findings and caveats of the study: In post-booster samples, most primary-vaccination clones reappeared (just under 97% CD4, over 70% CD8). Relatively few clonotypes were ones that appeared in both CD4 and CD8 compartments.

This clonotype came up many times. The antigen remains undetermined. Germline-derived CDR1 and CDR2 are SNHLY and FYNNEI. The V end was cut by 3 bases, the J end by 5 bases, with 7 bases between. The CDR3 extends over 12 amino acids. It was through 5'RACE template switching that TCR cDNA was made, with a universal primer site and UMIs added. TCRdb fed the 5' RACE reads into MiXCR, producing one record per CDR3 protein. The repertoire holds about 330,000 distinct CDR3 sequences, with roughly 6.8% as singletons. The chain is built from TRBV2 and TRBJ2-5; maybe TRBD2 (5 bases). The source material was PBMCs, sampled about 41 days after the first yellow fever vaccination. This sequence originates from a man between 18 and 35 years old who received the YFV17D yellow fever vaccine. The DNA for the CDR3 is TGTGCCAGCAGTGAGGGAGCGGAGACCCAGTACTTC. Amino acids: CASSEGAETQYF.